The 27 T cell receptor beta chains given below trace back to one sample, sequenced in a study of cytotoxic CD8 clonotypes in ibrutinib-treated CLL. Profiling relied on immunoSEQ multiplex PCR, and the TCRdb table lists in-frame clones only, not all of them. The sample contains over 40,000 clones, over 65% of which appear only once. Source: PBMCs, taken after 24 months of ibrutinib treatment. The receptors originated from a human donor with chronic lymphocytic leukemia.

The gene calls are TRBV6-5 and TRBJ2-1, with D perhaps TRBD1 (5 bases). Between the trimmed V and J ends, which lost 6 bases and 3 bases, there was a span of 9 bases. The CDR3 length is 13 residues. Germline V gene lookup returns CDR1 MNHEY and CDR2 SVGAGI. The CDR3 reads CASSQDNYNEQFF. The CDR3 nucleotides read TGTGCCAGCAGCCAGGACAACTACAATGAGCAGTTCTTC.

J is TRBJ1-2 and V is TRBV30; no definite D call. Per the germline V gene, CDR1 is GTSNPN and CDR2 is SVGIG (reference sequence). Trimming shortened V by 1 base and J by 8 bases, and 8 bases separated the two germline ends. The CDR3 totals 11 residues. The CDR3 loop reads CAWSGAGGYTF. CDR3 DNA sequence: TGTGCCTGGAGTGGGGCAGGAGGCTACACCTTC.

V usage is TRBV6-1 and J usage is TRBJ1-5, with D unresolved. V lost 3 bases, J lost 2 bases, and 14 bases lay in between. The CDR3 loop spans 16 amino acids. From germline, CDR1 is MNHNS and CDR2 SASEGT. CDR3 DNA sequence: TGTGCCAGCAGTGAGCCCGGTGGTTCTGGCAATCAGCCCCAGCATTTT. Translating it yields CASSEPGGSGNQPQHF.

This chain links TRBV6-5 with TRBJ1-2; D is uncertain. This CDR3 has 12 amino acids. Germline assignment: CDR1 MNHEY and CDR2 SVGAGI. Trimming shortened V by 5 bases and J by 4 bases, and 8 bases separated the two germline ends. Here the CDR3 reads CASSPAGYGYTF. The CDR3 bases are TGTGCCAGCAGTCCAGCGGGCTATGGCTACACCTTC.

The chain is built from TRBV5-4 and TRBJ2-3; tentative D call: TRBD2 (5 bases). CDR1 is SGHNT and CDR2 is YYREEE in the germline V gene (reference sequence). V lost 0 bases and J lost 2, with 10 bases in between. This CDR3 comprises 15 residues. CDR3 bases: TGTGCCAGCAGCTTGGGCGGACTGAACACAGATACGCAGTATTTT. Residues: CASSLGGLNTDTQYF. The full variable domain, with the rest looked up from reference TRBV5-4 and TRBJ2-3, is ETGVTQSPTHLIKTRGQQVTLRCSSQSGHNTVSWYQQALGQGPQFIFQYYREEENGRGNFPPRFSGLQFPNYSSELNVNALELDDSALYLCASSLGGLNTDTQYFGPGTRLTVL.

The chain links TRBV27 to TRBJ2-2, with a possible D match to TRBD1 (5 bases). Trimming left V 6 bases short and J 4 bases short, with 9 bases between. The germline V gene encodes CDR1 MNHEY and CDR2 SMNVEV (reference sequence). The CDR3 covers 13 residues. The CDR3 sequence is CASRGLGTGELFF. CDR3 nucleotides: TGTGCCAGCAGGGGGCTCGGCACCGGGGAGCTGTTTTTT.

CDR3 sequence: CSVPRGSGRAGEQFF. CDR3 nucleotide sequence: TGCAGCGTGCCGAGGGGTAGCGGGAGGGCCGGTGAGCAGTTCTTC. The chain recombines TRBV29-1 with TRBJ2-1; 11 bases line up with TRBD2. The trim removed 6 bases at V and 9 bases at J, leaving 13 bases unmatched. Germline lookup yields CDR1 SQVTM and CDR2 ANQGSEA. The CDR3 covers 15 residues.

This chain links TRBV27 with TRBJ2-7; TRBD2 agrees at 10 bases. Germline assignment: CDR1 MNHEY and CDR2 SMNVEV (reference sequence). This CDR3 has 16 amino acids. The trim removed 3 bases at V and 4 bases at J, leaving 9 bases unmatched. The DNA of the CDR3 is TGTGCCAGCAGTTTCGAGCTAGCGGGAGTTCCGTACGAGCAGTACTTC. This translates into CASSFELAGVPYEQYF.

The chain carries TRBV6-4 and TRBJ2-5, with 7 bases aligning to TRBD2. The V gene end was trimmed by 1 base and the J gene end by 1 base; junction bases not matched to a gene: 6. Germline CDR1 and CDR2: MRHNA and SNTAGT. There are 16 residues in the CDR3. The DNA of the CDR3 is TGTGCCAGCAGTGACTTCGGGGAGGGTCCCCAAGAGACCCAGTACTTC. Amino acid sequence: CASSDFGEGPQETQYF.

The rearrangement links TRBV6-6 to TRBJ2-7; the D is unclear. V dropped 5 bases and J dropped 2 bases, with 4 bases sitting between them. The germline V gene encodes CDR1 MNHNY and CDR2 SVGAGI (reference sequence). This CDR3 is 11 amino acids long. In DNA, the CDR3 is TGTGCCAGCAGTAATACCTACGAGCAGTACTTC. Translated, it gives CASSNTYEQYF.

The J gene is TRBJ2-1, the V gene TRBV20-1; no clear D gene. CDR3 size: 11 residues. Germline CDR1 and CDR2: DFQATT and SNEGSKA (reference sequence). Trimming took 0 bases from V and 10 from J, leaving 7 bases between them. The DNA of the CDR3 is TGCAGTGCTAGAGATCGCGGAGAGCAGTTCTTC. This codes for CSARDRGEQFF.

The gene calls are TRBV20-1 and TRBJ1-1; unclear D gene. The V gene's germline CDR1 is DFQATT and CDR2 SNEGSKA (reference sequence). CDR3 length: 11 residues. The CDR3 DNA reads as TGCAGCCCTCAGGTGAACACTGAAGCTTTCTTT. Translation: CSPQVNTEAFF.

The genes are TRBV7-2 and TRBJ1-3; the D is unclear. The CDR3 totals 15 residues. V lost 5 bases and J 4 bases, leaving 15 bases between the germline ends. In germline, CDR1 is SGHTA, CDR2 FQGNSA. The CDR3 DNA is TGTGCCAGCAGCCCACAATTAGGGCTCGGAAACACCATATATTTT. This gives the protein CASSPQLGLGNTIYF.

The V and J genes are TRBV10-3 and TRBJ2-3; 7 nucleotides agree with TRBD1. This CDR3 contains 14 residues. After removal of 3 bases from V and 1 base from J, the junction contained 1 base not matched to a gene. The germline gives CDR1 ENHRY, CDR2 SYGVKD. The CDR3 loop reads CAISDTGGTDTQYF. Written as DNA, the CDR3 is TGTGCCATCAGTGATACAGGGGGCACAGATACGCAGTATTTT.

The rearrangement uses TRBV7-8 and TRBJ2-1; TRBD2 agrees at 12 bases. CDR3 length: 16 residues. After removal of 1 base from V and 9 bases from J, the junction contained 7 bases not matched to a gene. Germline loops: CDR1 SGHVS, CDR2 FQNEAQ. The DNA for the CDR3 is TGTGCCAGCAGCTTAGACCGGACTAGCGGGATGGGTGAGCAGTTCTTC. Translating it yields CASSLDRTSGMGEQFF.

The chain is built from TRBV7-2 and TRBJ2-5; D is perhaps TRBD1 or TRBD2 (5 bases each). This CDR3 has 15 residues. Trimming removed 1 base at V and 4 bases at J, with 13 bases between. Germline V gene data show CDR1 as SGHTA and CDR2 as FQGNSA. The CDR3 region has the DNA TGTGCCAGCAGCTTAGATATGGGACGGGGAGAGACCCAGTACTTC. This gives the protein CASSLDMGRGETQYF. Full variable domain (outside the CDR3, taken from reference TRBV7-2 and TRBJ2-5): GAGVSQSPSNKVTEKGKDVELRCDPISGHTALYWYRQSLGQGLEFLIYFQGNSAPDKSGLPSDRFSAERTGGSVSTLTIQRTQQEDSAVYLCASSLDMGRGETQYFGPGTRLLVL.

The chain uses TRBV5-4 and TRBJ1-1, with a tentative D call TRBD1 (6 bases). Germline CDR1 reads SGHNT; CDR2 reads YYREEE (reference sequence). The V end lost 4 bases, the J end lost 1 base, and 11 bases lay between the germline ends. The CDR3 spans 14 residues. The CDR3 DNA follows: TGTGCCAGCAGCCTACAGGGTGCGAACACTGAAGCTTTCTTT. This sequence encodes CASSLQGANTEAFF.

This clone was counted a few times. The rearrangement uses TRBV6-5 and TRBJ2-7, with D perhaps being TRBD1 or TRBD2 (5 bases each). V was cut by 2 bases and J by 0 bases, with 11 bases left in between. This CDR3 has 15 amino acids. The germline V gene encodes CDR1 MNHEY and CDR2 SVGAGI. The DNA of the CDR3 is TGTGCCAGCAGTTACGGGGGAACGGGCTCCTACGAGCAGTACTTC. Encoded protein: CASSYGGTGSYEQYF.

The V gene is TRBV6-1, the J gene TRBJ2-5; D possibly uses TRBD1 or TRBD2 (6 bases each). This CDR3 spans 15 amino acids. Germline V gene sequence: CDR1 MNHNS, CDR2 SASEGT. Trimming stripped 6 bases from V and 5 bases from J, with 19 bases between. The CDR3 spells CASSAASRRGETQYF. The CDR3 bases are TGTGCCAGCAGCGCCGCGAGCAGGAGGGGGGAGACCCAGTACTTC.

The genes are TRBV6-5 and TRBJ2-7; TRBD1 agrees at 7 bases. Germline V gives CDR1 MNHEY, CDR2 SVGAGI. The CDR3 consists of 14 residues. V lost 6 bases to trimming and J lost 3 bases; unmatched junction nucleotides: 8. Here the CDR3 DNA reads TGTGCCAGCAGCATCCGGGACAGCCACTACGAGCAGTACTTC. The encoded protein is CASSIRDSHYEQYF.

The sample holds a few counts of this clone. The chain couples TRBV2 to TRBJ2-1, with TRBD1 matching 7 bases. Germline V CDR1 and CDR2: SNHLY, FYNNEI. The CDR3 sequence is 14 residues long. V lost 6 bases, J lost 2 bases, and 4 bases stayed unmatched. The CDR3 sequence: CASRGGLAYNEQFF. The CDR3 coding sequence is TGTGCCAGCAGAGGGGGCTTAGCCTACAATGAGCAGTTCTTC.

The chain employs TRBV12-5 and TRBJ2-2; D is unclear. This CDR3 has 15 residues. CDR1 and CDR2 from the germline V gene are LGHNT and FRNRAP. V gave up 2 bases and J gave up 3 bases, with 10 bases separating them. The CDR3 spells CASGLTLTDTGELFF. Written as DNA, the CDR3 is TGTGCTAGTGGTTTGACATTAACAGACACCGGGGAGCTGTTTTTT.

In DNA, the CDR3 is TGTGCCAGTAGTATAGGGGACGAGGGCAGGGGAAGGCAGCCCCAGCATTTT. Its translation: CASSIGDEGRGRQPQHF. The V and J genes are TRBV19 and TRBJ1-5; TRBD1 is a possible D gene (6 bases). This CDR3 is 17 amino acids long. Per the germline V gene, CDR1 is LNHDA and CDR2 is SQIVND (reference sequence). Trimming took 1 base from V and 7 from J, leaving 20 bases between them. Full variable domain (missing parts from reference TRBV19 and TRBJ1-5): DGGITQSPKYLFRKEGQNVTLSCEQNLNHDAMYWYRQDPGQGLRLIYYSQIVNDFQKGDIAEGYSVSREKKESFPLTVTSAQKNPTAFYLCASSIGDEGRGRQPQHFGDGTRLSIL.

This chain joins TRBV9 and TRBJ1-5; 9 bases fit TRBD1. J lost 4 bases, V lost 4 bases, and 6 bases had no gene match. The CDR3 is made up of 15 amino acids. Germline V gene sequence: CDR1 SGDLS, CDR2 YYNGEE. CDR3 DNA sequence: TGTGCCAGCAGCCCCGGGGACAGGGCGAATCAGCCCCAGCATTTT. This codes for CASSPGDRANQPQHF.

The chain carries TRBV11-2 and TRBJ1-4; D not certain. Trimming cost V 1 base and J 0 bases, with 9 bases left between them. Per germline, CDR1 SGHAT and CDR2 FQNNGV. The CDR3 has 16 amino acids. The CDR3 coding sequence is TGTGCCAGCAGCTTAGGGAGGAGTGCAACTAATGAAAAACTGTTTTTT. Translation gives CASSLGRSATNEKLFF.

The chain carries TRBV7-9 and TRBJ1-3; D perhaps matches TRBD1 (5 bases). The CDR3 contains 15 residues. Germline values: CDR1 SEHNR, CDR2 FQNEAQ (reference sequence). Between the trimmed V and J ends, which lost 0 bases and 2 bases, there was a span of 8 bases. The DNA for the CDR3 is TGTGCCAGCAGCTTAGCACAGGTCGCTGGAAACACCATATATTTT. As protein: CASSLAQVAGNTIYF.

The chain joins TRBV5-1 to TRBJ1-1, with TRBD1 matching over 8 bases. V was pared by 1 base and J by 4 bases, with 6 bases of the junction left unmatched. This CDR3 is built from 15 residues. Germline V gene sequence: CDR1 SGHRS, CDR2 YFSETQ. In nucleotides, the CDR3 is TGCGCCAGCAGCTTGATGGGACAGGCGGGCACTGAAGCTTTCTTT. As protein: CASSLMGQAGTEAFF.